These 21 T cell receptor beta chains originate from one sample sequenced in a study of blood T cell repertoires in COVID-19. TCRdb keeps only in-frame clones here, not all; method: immunoSEQ multiplex PCR. The data show around 50,000 clones, almost 80% seen once. The sample comprised PBMCs or T cells enriched from blood (not recorded which). All receptors come from a woman in her 50s with acute COVID-19.

This clone was counted once. The rearrangement joins TRBV28 to TRBJ2-1, with TRBD2 matching 7 bases. Trimming removed 6 bases from V and 13 bases from J; junction bases left unmatched: 9. Per the germline V gene, CDR1 is MDHEN and CDR2 is SYDVKM. The CDR3 covers 12 residues. CDR3 in amino acids: CASSLSGAEQFF. The DNA of the CDR3 is TGTGCCAGCAGCCTGAGCGGGGCGGAACAGTTCTTC.

The chain is built from TRBV13 and TRBJ2-5; the match to TRBD2 covers 13 bases. This CDR3 comprises 16 residues. V lost 6 bases, J lost 5 bases, and 9 bases stayed unmatched. Germline assignment: CDR1 PRHDT and CDR2 FYEKMQ (reference sequence). CDR3 residues: CASRRTSGGASETQYF. DNA of the CDR3: TGTGCCAGCAGGCGGACTAGCGGGGGCGCCTCTGAGACCCAGTACTTC. Full variable domain (rest looked up from reference TRBV13 and TRBJ2-5): AAGVIQSPRHLIKEKRETATLKCYPIPRHDTVYWYQQGPGQDPQFLISFYEKMQSDKGSIPDRFSAQQFSDYHSELNMSSLELGDSALYFCASRRTSGGASETQYFGPGTRLLVL.

A word on this clone: Its ends do not fully match the called genes, so a read error is possible. The genes are TRBV5-5 and TRBJ2-1; possibly TRBD1 for D (5 bases). Germline V gene lookup returns CDR1 SGHKS and CDR2 YYEKEE (reference sequence). This CDR3 comprises 13 residues. The CDR3 loop reads CASSLGPLILGLF. CDR3 DNA: TGTGCCAGCAGCTTGGGGCCCCTTATCCTGGGGCTCTTC. Full variable domain (remainder filled in from reference TRBV5-5 and TRBJ2-1): DAGVTQSPTHLIKTRGQQVTLRCSPISGHKSVSWYQQVLGQGPQFIFQYYEKEERGRGNFPDRFSARQFPNYSSELNVNALLLGDSALYLCASSLGPLILGLFGPGTRLTVL.

V and J are TRBV5-1 and TRBJ2-3, with 8 bases fitting TRBD1. The CDR3 has 15 amino acids. The V and J ends lost 3 bases and 2 bases, in that order; junction bases with no gene match: 5. The V gene's germline CDR1 is SGHRS and CDR2 YFSETQ. This CDR3 is CASSWGTGPTDTQYF. CDR3 sequence (DNA): TGCGCCAGCAGCTGGGGGACAGGCCCCACAGATACGCAGTATTTT.

This clone was found a few times. This chain connects TRBV9 to TRBJ2-3; 11 nucleotides agree with TRBD2. The CDR3 length is 15 residues. Germline V lookup: CDR1 SGDLS, CDR2 YYNGEE. V lost 1 base and J lost 5; bases outside the gene matches: 3. The CDR3 DNA sequence: TGTGCCAGCAGCGTACTAGCGGGGGGTGTAGATACGCAGTATTTT. It codes for CASSVLAGGVDTQYF. The full variable domain, rest sourced from reference TRBV9 and TRBJ2-3, is DSGVTQTPKHLITATGQRVTLRCSPRSGDLSVYWYQQSLDQGLQFLIQYYNGEERAKGNILERFSAQQFPDLHSELNLSSLELGDSALYFCASSVLAGGVDTQYFGPGTRLTVL.

V usage is TRBV29-1 and J usage is TRBJ1-2; no clear D gene. The CDR3 spans 12 residues. V was pared by 6 bases and J by 7 bases, with 15 bases between. Germline-derived CDR1 and CDR2 are SQVTM and ANQGSEA. CDR3 nucleotide sequence: TGCAGCGTCGGAGAGGCGTCTTCTGGCTACACCTTC. Protein sequence: CSVGEASSGYTF. Full variable domain (outside the CDR3, taken from reference TRBV29-1 and TRBJ1-2): SAVISQKPSRDICQRGTSLTIQCQVDSQVTMMFWYRQQPGQSLTLIATANQGSEATYESGFVIDKFPISRPNLTFSTLTVSNMSPEDSSIYLCSVGEASSGYTFGSGTRLTVV.

This chain connects TRBV5-1 to TRBJ2-7; D is possibly TRBD1 (6 bases). This CDR3 is 11 amino acids long. The germline V and J ends were trimmed by 3 bases and 7 bases, with 8 bases remaining between them. Germline V CDR1 and CDR2: SGHRS, YFSETQ. The CDR3 DNA sequence: TGCGCCAGCAGCTCGCAGGGGGAGCAGTACTTC. This codes for CASSSQGEQYF.

The genes are TRBV10-3 and TRBJ2-5; D perhaps matches TRBD2 (5 bases). Trimming cost V 2 bases and J 3 bases, with 13 bases left between them. The CDR3 consists of 15 residues. CDR1 ENHRY and CDR2 SYGVKD come from the germline V gene. Here the CDR3 DNA reads TGTGCCATCAGTGAGGTTAGCCCCGGGAAAGAGACCCAGTACTTC. Protein: CAISEVSPGKETQYF.

By proportion, this clone is large. V usage is TRBV7-9 and J usage is TRBJ2-7; D unresolved. Trimming removed 5 bases from V and 5 bases from J, with 16 bases in between. The CDR3 has 14 residues. Germline loops: CDR1 SEHNR, CDR2 FQNEAQ (reference sequence). CDR3 protein: CASSSWAAIDEQYF. For the CDR3, the DNA is TGTGCCAGCAGCAGTTGGGCCGCCATCGACGAGCAGTACTTC.

The chain carries TRBV7-6 and TRBJ2-2, with TRBD2 matching 10 bases. With V trimmed by 4 bases and J by 7 bases, 6 bases remained unmatched. The germline CDR1 and CDR2 sequences are SGHVS and FNYEAQ. This CDR3 is built from 15 residues. CDR3 sequence reads: CASSSLTSGFGELFF. The CDR3 nucleotides read TGTGCCAGCAGCTCCTTGACTAGCGGGTTCGGGGAGCTGTTTTTT.

The V gene is TRBV2, the J gene TRBJ2-7, with 12 nucleotides matching TRBD2. Germline trimming cut 5 bases from V and 3 bases from J; bases unmatched to any gene: 2. Germline CDR1 SNHLY, CDR2 FYNNEI. CDR3 size: 14 residues. DNA for the CDR3: TGTGCCAGCAGTCTAGCGGGGGGGCGCTACGAGCAGTACTTC. Amino acids: CASSLAGGRYEQYF.

The chain has TRBV3-1 (or the pseudogene TRBV3-2) and TRBJ2-3, with TRBD2 matching 7 bases. Germline CDR1 and CDR2: LGHDT and YNNKEL (reference sequence). This CDR3 is built from 16 residues. The ends lost 3 bases at V and 1 base at J; junction bases unmatched: 7. The chain's CDR3 is CASSHLWSGGTDTQYF. CDR3 nucleotides: TGTGCCAGCAGCCATCTCTGGAGCGGGGGCACAGATACGCAGTATTTT.

The V and J genes are TRBV3-1 (or the pseudogene TRBV3-2) and TRBJ2-2; 7 bases agree with TRBD2. The germline V gene encodes CDR1 LGHDT and CDR2 YNNKEL (reference sequence). Germline trimming cut 3 bases from V and 1 base from J; bases unmatched to any gene: 8. The CDR3 totals 17 residues. The CDR3, as DNA: TGTGCCAGCAGCCACGGGGTGGTAGCGGGGAACACCGGGGAGCTGTTTTTT. As protein: CASSHGVVAGNTGELFF.

This clone occurred a few times. This chain links TRBV7-9 with TRBJ2-1; 7 bases match TRBD2. The V gene's germline CDR1 is SEHNR and CDR2 FQNEAQ (reference sequence). This CDR3 contains 13 residues. The J segment lost 7 bases and the V segment lost 0 bases, leaving 0 bases of the junction unmatched. The CDR3 DNA is TGTGCCAGCAGCTTAGCCGGGGGGAATGAGCAGTTCTTC. Translating gives CASSLAGGNEQFF.

The V call is TRBV28, the J call TRBJ2-7, with 7 bases matching TRBD1. Germline V gene lookup returns CDR1 MDHEN and CDR2 SYDVKM. The CDR3 is 17 residues long. Unmatched junction bases numbered 14, after V lost 0 bases and J lost 6 bases. The CDR3 nucleotides read TGTGCCAGCAGTTTATGTGGGGTGACAGGGAAGGCATGCGAGCAGTACTTC. Amino acid sequence: CASSLCGVTGKACEQYF.

The chain combines TRBV11-3 with TRBJ2-7, with 10 bases matching TRBD2. Germline V gene data show CDR1 as SGHNT and CDR2 as YENEEA. The length of the CDR3 is 16 residues. The junction had 6 bases not matched to a gene; V was cut back by 4 bases and J by 0 bases. The CDR3 spells CASSSPSGGSSYEQYF. CDR3 nucleotide sequence: TGTGCCAGCAGCTCCCCTAGCGGGGGTTCCTCCTACGAGCAGTACTTC.

The sample holds a few counts of this clone. This chain joins TRBV20-1 and TRBJ1-1; a possible D gene is TRBD1 (6 bases). Germline loops: CDR1 DFQATT, CDR2 SNEGSKA (reference sequence). The CDR3 loop spans 12 amino acids. The V end was cut by 3 bases, the J end by 4 bases, with 9 bases between. The CDR3, as DNA: TGCAGTGCTAGTTTGGGGGCCACTGAAGCTTTCTTT. It codes for CSASLGATEAFF.

The chain uses TRBV20-1 and TRBJ1-2; the D gene is possibly TRBD1 (5 bases). Per germline, CDR1 DFQATT and CDR2 SNEGSKA (reference sequence). The V and J ends lost 3 bases and 2 bases respectively, with 22 bases between them. The CDR3 covers 17 residues. Here the CDR3 DNA reads TGCAGTGCTAGTCTTGGGGGGAGCAGGACCACAAACTATGGCTACACCTTC. This gives the protein CSASLGGSRTTNYGYTF.

This clone has more than one count but fewer than ten. This chain uses TRBV5-1 with TRBJ1-1, with a weak D call TRBD1 (6 bases). Trimming took 1 base from V and 0 from J, leaving 10 bases between them. Germline V gene data show CDR1 as SGHRS and CDR2 as YFSETQ. There are 15 residues in the CDR3. The CDR3 loop is CASSLMGHLNTEAFF. Written as DNA, the CDR3 is TGCGCCAGCAGCTTGATGGGACATTTGAACACTGAAGCTTTCTTT.

This clone was recorded a few times. The chain combines TRBV6-6 with TRBJ1-4, with a tentative D call TRBD1 (6 bases). Germline CDR1 and CDR2: MNHNY and SVGAGI (reference sequence). The CDR3 loop spans 15 amino acids. Trimming shortened V by 4 bases and J by 8 bases, and 17 bases separated the two germline ends. The CDR3 DNA is TGTGCCAGCAGTTTGACAGGCCGTGTAAGGGAAAAACTGTTTTTT. Translation gives CASSLTGRVREKLFF.

This rearrangement joins TRBV6-6 to TRBJ1-2; 9 nucleotides align to TRBD1. The CDR3 runs to 15 residues. Germline CDR1 MNHNY, CDR2 SVGAGI (reference sequence). Trimming at V came to 6 bases and at J to 7 bases, leaving 12 bases not matched to a gene. CDR3 coding DNA: TGTGCCAGCAGACGAGCCGGGACAGGGTATGGTGGCTACACCTTC. It yields the protein CASRRAGTGYGGYTF.